These T cell receptor beta chains were read from a single sample in a study of cytomegalovirus exposure and HLA in healthy donors. Sequencing used immunoSEQ multiplex PCR; TCRdb keeps in-frame clones, though not all of them. Of over 200,000 clones detected, 88% appear once; the ten largest clones hold about 2.7%. The source material was PBMCs. The origin of the receptors is a woman aged 18 to 35 in good health and CMV-seronegative. The conserved cysteine and the conserved F or W are not part of the CDR3 here. Each record gives: J gene, clone size, V gene, CDR3 protein. Only part of the rows carry a size: once, few, many, or a class if the clone is expanded.

j_gene: TRBJ2-2
abundance: .
v_gene: TRBV11-2
CDR3aa: ASSLAGREFPGELF

j_gene: TRBJ1-1
abundance: .
v_gene: TRBV29-1
CDR3aa: SARLEGEAF

j_gene: TRBJ2-1
abundance: .
v_gene: TRBV27
CDR3aa: ASSLSSGGNEQF

j_gene: TRBJ1-1
abundance: .
v_gene: TRBV9
CDR3aa: ASSVGPNTEAF

j_gene: TRBJ2-2
abundance: .
v_gene: TRBV6-5
CDR3aa: ASSYRGGGYTGELF

j_gene: TRBJ1-2
abundance: .
v_gene: TRBV5-1
CDR3aa: ASSLGTGGTYGYT

j_gene: TRBJ1-1
abundance: .
v_gene: TRBV2
CDR3aa: ASREGGGMNTEAF

j_gene: TRBJ1-4
abundance: .
v_gene: TRBV5-1
CDR3aa: ASSLEGWPNEKLF

j_gene: TRBJ2-3
abundance: .
v_gene: TRBV6-1
CDR3aa: ASSEVTSGRDTQY

j_gene: TRBJ1-2
abundance: few
v_gene: TRBV7-8
CDR3aa: ASSLGQSYT

j_gene: TRBJ2-3
abundance: .
v_gene: TRBV5-4
CDR3aa: ASSSQLAGEDTQY

j_gene: TRBJ2-2
abundance: .
v_gene: TRBV5-4
CDR3aa: ASSDHTSGRNTGELF

j_gene: TRBJ1-5
abundance: .
v_gene: TRBV25-1
CDR3aa: ASSESGTGDQPQH

j_gene: TRBJ2-2
abundance: few
v_gene: TRBV7-9
CDR3aa: ASSPEVTGELF

j_gene: TRBJ1-1
abundance: .
v_gene: TRBV10-2
CDR3aa: ASGPTRMNTEAF

j_gene: TRBJ1-2
abundance: .
v_gene: TRBV28
CDR3aa: ASSFLTGQGQHGYT